The T cell receptor beta chain described here comes from a study of OX40 agonist ivuxolimab in advanced cancers. Study-wide context: Patients were around 83% male with ages about 23 to 90, mean around 58. Of the patients, three showed partial responses, one with hepatocellular carcinoma and two with cutaneous melanoma. Having had anti-PD-1, anti-PD-L1 or anti-CTLA-4 therapy before was allowed, and more than 35% had some. Study results and limitations: The study found among the lowest clonal expansion in partial responders at 0.1-3.0 mg/kg.

Libraries were prepared by immunoSEQ multiplex PCR; TCRdb keeps only in-frame clonotypes and omits some of them. Of 95,000 to 100,000 clones in the sample, about four fifths are singletons; the top ten hold about 1.6%. Turning to this clone: Its target is not known.

CDR1 and CDR2 from the germline V gene are SGHNT and YENEEA. The CDR3 covers 17 residues. The germline V and J ends were trimmed by 1 base and 5 bases, with 17 bases remaining between them. This specimen was CD4+ or CD8+ T cells sorted from blood, taken in a trial of the OX40 agonist ivuxolimab. The source of this sequence is an adult with an advanced solid tumor such as melanoma, head and neck, liver or kidney cancer. This chain connects TRBV11-3 to TRBJ2-2; D may match TRBD1 or TRBD2 (6 bases each). CDR3 sequence: CASSLGGGTSVTGELFF. The CDR3 DNA reads as TGTGCCAGCAGCTTAGGAGGGGGGACTTCAGTAACCGGGGAGCTGTTTTTT.